This T cell receptor beta chain was identified in a study of monozygotic twins with inflammatory bowel disease. Turning to this clonotype: What it binds is not known.

Two rounds of nested PCR, of roughly 16 and 10 cycles, were run on TCRalpha and TCRbeta cDNA. TCRdb processed the 5' RACE reads again and assigns one entry to each CDR3 protein, with no DNA. The table counts 150,000 or so distinct CDR3 sequences; 1% to 1.5% lies in the top ten. Findings and caveats of the study: With inverse Simpson as the measure, TCRbeta diversity was lower in IBD patients than in healthy co-twins. Sharing of clonotypes with others was lower in IBD patients than in healthy twins, and this was especially so with disease activity. There were differing immunosuppressive treatments, which may have added variability to patient repertoires.

Per the germline V gene, CDR1 is LNHNV and CDR2 is YYDKDF (reference sequence). The CDR3 is 14 residues long. The V call is TRBV15, the J call TRBJ2-3; TCRdb selects TRBD2, and the lack of DNA leaves this call unchecked. Material for sequencing was blood. The clonotype comes from a human donor with ulcerative colitis or Crohn's disease, or a healthy co-twin of an affected twin (not recorded which). The CDR3 loop is CATRRGGNTDTQYF.